The present T cell receptor beta chain was sequenced within a study of CD8 T cells in ankylosing spondylitis. Findings of the study overall: Characteristic, it appeared, of ankylosing spondylitis blood was a TCR beta motif of several highly homologous variants.

TCRdb reprocessed the 5' RACE reads with MiXCR, giving one entry per CDR3 protein. This table holds roughly 350,000 distinct CDR3 sequences, 7% to 9% found once. The CDR3 sequence is 16 residues long. Many counts were recorded for this clonotype. Its antigen is currently unknown. This clonotype originated in a male donor with ankylosing spondylitis. The chain joins TRBV21-1 to TRBJ2-1; TRBD2 was called by the table and not checked on the DNA. TRBV21-1 is marked as a pseudogene. Sequenced sample: blood, either unsorted or a sorted T cell fraction (not recorded which). The CDR3 is CASSASGRPTSNEQFF. The CDR3 DNA reads as TGTGCCAGCAGCGCTAGCGGGAGACCCACCAGCAATGAGCAGTTCTTC.